Sequencing of this T cell receptor beta chain was carried out in a study of early T cells in non-severe SARS-CoV-2 infection. Study-level background: Sequencing of unsorted whole blood was done on bulk RNA, leaving chains unpaired.

The germline CDR1 and CDR2 sequences are KGHDR and SFDVKD. CDR3 length: 13 amino acids. V lost 5 bases and J lost 0, with 7 bases in between. Study-wide results and limits: Anti-spike CD8 responses were favored in VDJdb matching, and private and CD4 specificities were missed.

Attachment of unique molecular identifiers was made to individual cDNA molecules. TCRdb fed the 5' RACE reads into MiXCR, producing one record per CDR3 protein. The table lists 48,000 or so distinct CDR3 sequences, about 6% of them singletons. This clonotype was detected many times. Its cognate antigen is unknown. The sequence was collected from an adult who was a healthcare worker with PCR-confirmed SARS-CoV-2 infection or an uninfected control (not recorded which). The starting material was whole blood, obtained at baseline. This chain joins TRBV24-1 and TRBJ2-7, with a possible D match to TRBD1 (5 bases). CDR3 sequence reads: CATSAGNSYEQYF. In DNA form, the CDR3 reads TGTGCCACCAGTGCAGGGAACTCCTACGAGCAGTACTTC.